The clone carrying this T cell receptor beta chain came up once. The entry originates in a study of siplizumab effects on memory and regulatory T cells. TCRdb keeps only in-frame clones here, not all; method: immunoSEQ multiplex PCR. The table lists about 100,000 clones, 85% to 95% of them singletons. V was pared by 7 bases and J by 6 bases, with 21 bases between. CDR1 is LNHDA, CDR2 SQIVND, per germline (reference sequence). The CDR3 is 15 residues long. Sample: non-Treg CD4+ T cells sorted from blood. This receptor was identified in a human donor in good health. The chain carries TRBV19 and TRBJ1-2, with D unclear. This CDR3 is CASTTQKTPANGYTF. CDR3 nucleotide sequence: TGTGCCAGTACCACCCAGAAGACACCGGCCAATGGCTACACCTTC.